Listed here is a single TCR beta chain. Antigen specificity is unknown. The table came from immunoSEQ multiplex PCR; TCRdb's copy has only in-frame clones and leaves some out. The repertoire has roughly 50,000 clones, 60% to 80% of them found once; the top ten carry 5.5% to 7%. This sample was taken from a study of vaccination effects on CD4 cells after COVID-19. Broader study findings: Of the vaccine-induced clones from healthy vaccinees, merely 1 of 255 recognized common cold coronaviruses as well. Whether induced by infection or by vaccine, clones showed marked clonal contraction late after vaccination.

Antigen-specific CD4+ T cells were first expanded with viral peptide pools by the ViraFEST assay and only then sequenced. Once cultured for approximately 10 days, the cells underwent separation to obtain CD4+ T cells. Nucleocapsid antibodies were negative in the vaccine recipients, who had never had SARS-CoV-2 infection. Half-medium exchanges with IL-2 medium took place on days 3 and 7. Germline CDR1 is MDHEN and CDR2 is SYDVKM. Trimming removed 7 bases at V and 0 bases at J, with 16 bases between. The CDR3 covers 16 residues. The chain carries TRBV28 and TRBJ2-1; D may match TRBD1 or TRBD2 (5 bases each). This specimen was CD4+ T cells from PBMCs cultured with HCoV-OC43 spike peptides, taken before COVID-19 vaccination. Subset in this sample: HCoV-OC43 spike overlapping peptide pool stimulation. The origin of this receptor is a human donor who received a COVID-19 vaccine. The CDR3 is CASNRGYTSSYNEQFF. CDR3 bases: TGTGCCAGCAACCGGGGCTATACCAGCTCCTACAATGAGCAGTTCTTC.